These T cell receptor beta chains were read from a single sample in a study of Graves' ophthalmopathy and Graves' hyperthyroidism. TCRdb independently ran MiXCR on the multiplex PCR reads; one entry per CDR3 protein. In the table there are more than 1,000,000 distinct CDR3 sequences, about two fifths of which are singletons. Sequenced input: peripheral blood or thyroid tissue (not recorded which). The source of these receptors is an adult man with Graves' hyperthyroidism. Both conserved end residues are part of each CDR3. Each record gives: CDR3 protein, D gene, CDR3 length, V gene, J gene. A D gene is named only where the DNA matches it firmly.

CDR3 protein: CASSLGSGFVNYGYTF
D gene: .
CDR3 length: 16
V gene: TRBV7-8
J gene: TRBJ1-2

CDR3 protein: CSVAGLRGTEAFF
D gene: .
CDR3 length: 13
V gene: TRBV29-1
J gene: TRBJ1-1

CDR3 protein: CAISDGDGGYTF
D gene: .
CDR3 length: 12
V gene: TRBV10-3
J gene: TRBJ1-2

CDR3 protein: CASSFLQKISGNTIYF
D gene: .
CDR3 length: 16
V gene: TRBV7-9
J gene: TRBJ1-3

CDR3 protein: CSSPGTHGYTF
D gene: .
CDR3 length: 11
V gene: TRBV29-1
J gene: TRBJ1-2

CDR3 protein: CSASRGGPDSPLHF
D gene: .
CDR3 length: 14
V gene: TRBV20-1
J gene: TRBJ1-6

CDR3 protein: CASSQGRDRNQPQHF
D gene: .
CDR3 length: 15
V gene: TRBV7-2
J gene: TRBJ1-5

CDR3 protein: CASSSIEGATNEKLFF
D gene: .
CDR3 length: 16
V gene: TRBV14
J gene: TRBJ1-4

CDR3 protein: CASSYSRDRVDTEAFF
D gene: TRBD1
CDR3 length: 16
V gene: TRBV9
J gene: TRBJ1-1

CDR3 protein: CASSQVRVRGYTF
D gene: .
CDR3 length: 13
V gene: TRBV14
J gene: TRBJ1-2

CDR3 protein: CASSLGVSEAFF
D gene: .
CDR3 length: 12
V gene: TRBV7-9
J gene: TRBJ1-1

CDR3 protein: CASTGQLSEETQYF
D gene: TRBD1
CDR3 length: 14
V gene: TRBV19
J gene: TRBJ2-5

CDR3 protein: CASSLYGGGIGDTQYF
D gene: TRBD2
CDR3 length: 16
V gene: TRBV7-9
J gene: TRBJ2-3

CDR3 protein: CASRWGLGPSYEQYF
D gene: .
CDR3 length: 15
V gene: TRBV2
J gene: TRBJ2-7

CDR3 protein: CASSTGVGWQETQYF
D gene: .
CDR3 length: 15
V gene: TRBV7-2
J gene: TRBJ2-5

CDR3 protein: CASSSGGSEAFF
D gene: TRBD1
CDR3 length: 12
V gene: TRBV6-5
J gene: TRBJ1-1

CDR3 protein: CASSLDGQDYEQYF
D gene: .
CDR3 length: 14
V gene: TRBV11-2
J gene: TRBJ2-7

CDR3 protein: CASSRSETYEQYF
D gene: .
CDR3 length: 13
V gene: TRBV6-2/TRBV6-3
J gene: TRBJ2-7

CDR3 protein: CASSVGHSPLHF
D gene: .
CDR3 length: 12
V gene: TRBV7-2
J gene: TRBJ1-6

CDR3 protein: CATSSPGLSRTDTQYF
D gene: .
CDR3 length: 16
V gene: TRBV15
J gene: TRBJ2-3

CDR3 protein: CASSLISVAQETQYF
D gene: .
CDR3 length: 15
V gene: TRBV7-9
J gene: TRBJ2-5

CDR3 protein: CAREPDPMNTEAFF
D gene: .
CDR3 length: 14
V gene: TRBV7-8
J gene: TRBJ1-1

CDR3 protein: CSATGGMAEAFF
D gene: TRBD1
CDR3 length: 12
V gene: TRBV29-1
J gene: TRBJ1-1

CDR3 protein: CASSFGRGLTNEKLFF
D gene: TRBD1
CDR3 length: 16
V gene: TRBV5-1
J gene: TRBJ1-4

CDR3 protein: CASSEMGQTNQPQHF
D gene: .
CDR3 length: 15
V gene: TRBV2
J gene: TRBJ1-5

CDR3 protein: CASSRYLSRGNSPLHF
D gene: TRBD1
CDR3 length: 16
V gene: TRBV2
J gene: TRBJ1-6

CDR3 protein: CASRGESNDGYTF
D gene: .
CDR3 length: 13
V gene: TRBV7-2
J gene: TRBJ1-2

CDR3 protein: CASSVLENTGELFF
D gene: .
CDR3 length: 14
V gene: TRBV9
J gene: TRBJ2-2

CDR3 protein: CASSSDRGHGANVLTF
D gene: TRBD1
CDR3 length: 16
V gene: TRBV7-9
J gene: TRBJ2-6

CDR3 protein: CASSGLAGAPGAGELFF
D gene: TRBD2
CDR3 length: 17
V gene: TRBV2
J gene: TRBJ2-2

CDR3 protein: CASSGLGEVTEAFF
D gene: .
CDR3 length: 14
V gene: TRBV9
J gene: TRBJ1-1

CDR3 protein: CASSTQRGTSGAQETQYF
D gene: TRBD2
CDR3 length: 18
V gene: TRBV19
J gene: TRBJ2-5

CDR3 protein: CASSSTLGRNEKLFF
D gene: .
CDR3 length: 15
V gene: TRBV7-2
J gene: TRBJ1-4

CDR3 protein: CASSLLAGGVSSYEQYF
D gene: TRBD2
CDR3 length: 17
V gene: TRBV7-2
J gene: TRBJ2-7

CDR3 protein: CSAPDPGTGDSQPQHF
D gene: TRBD1
CDR3 length: 16
V gene: TRBV20-1
J gene: TRBJ1-5

CDR3 protein: CSAEALTLTGELFF
D gene: .
CDR3 length: 14
V gene: TRBV20-1
J gene: TRBJ2-2

CDR3 protein: CASSRRAESSYEQYF
D gene: .
CDR3 length: 15
V gene: TRBV5-5
J gene: TRBJ2-7

CDR3 protein: CTVGGQGVATGELFF
D gene: TRBD1
CDR3 length: 15
V gene: TRBV20-1
J gene: TRBJ2-2

CDR3 protein: CAISDGIQETQYF
D gene: .
CDR3 length: 13
V gene: TRBV10-3
J gene: TRBJ2-5

CDR3 protein: CSARDTGGTRGYTF
D gene: TRBD1
CDR3 length: 14
V gene: TRBV20-1
J gene: TRBJ1-2

CDR3 protein: CASIDPSRKLFF
D gene: .
CDR3 length: 12
V gene: TRBV28
J gene: TRBJ1-4

CDR3 protein: CASTTNSPLHF
D gene: .
CDR3 length: 11
V gene: TRBV25-1
J gene: TRBJ1-6

CDR3 protein: CASRPLGNAEKLFF
D gene: .
CDR3 length: 14
V gene: TRBV6-6
J gene: TRBJ1-4

CDR3 protein: CASSRLLGWEQYF
D gene: .
CDR3 length: 13
V gene: TRBV7-2
J gene: TRBJ2-7

CDR3 protein: CASSYSRATDTQYF
D gene: .
CDR3 length: 14
V gene: TRBV6-5
J gene: TRBJ2-3

CDR3 protein: CASSLGGVISGANVLTF
D gene: .
CDR3 length: 17
V gene: TRBV7-3
J gene: TRBJ2-6

CDR3 protein: CASSLAQFTDTQYF
D gene: .
CDR3 length: 14
V gene: TRBV7-2
J gene: TRBJ2-3

CDR3 protein: CASIRRGTGTFQPQHF
D gene: TRBD1
CDR3 length: 16
V gene: TRBV9
J gene: TRBJ1-5

CDR3 protein: CSASRDRGFYEQYF
D gene: TRBD1
CDR3 length: 14
V gene: TRBV20-1
J gene: TRBJ2-7

CDR3 protein: CSAWTGSGNSPLHF
D gene: TRBD1
CDR3 length: 14
V gene: TRBV20-1
J gene: TRBJ1-6

CDR3 protein: CSAAYYIDGGYTF
D gene: .
CDR3 length: 13
V gene: TRBV20-1
J gene: TRBJ1-2

CDR3 protein: CASSSSAGLNEQYF
D gene: .
CDR3 length: 14
V gene: TRBV5-1
J gene: TRBJ2-7

CDR3 protein: CSAQGTGSLYEQYF
D gene: TRBD1
CDR3 length: 14
V gene: TRBV20-1
J gene: TRBJ2-7

CDR3 protein: CASSPGRPNTEAFF
D gene: .
CDR3 length: 14
V gene: TRBV4-1
J gene: TRBJ1-1

CDR3 protein: CSAKGTPTGGELFF
D gene: .
CDR3 length: 14
V gene: TRBV20-1
J gene: TRBJ2-2

CDR3 protein: CASSEGRSNEKLFF
D gene: .
CDR3 length: 14
V gene: TRBV7-6
J gene: TRBJ1-4

CDR3 protein: CASSQQDRAVETQYF
D gene: .
CDR3 length: 15
V gene: TRBV4-1
J gene: TRBJ2-5

CDR3 protein: CASSPPTGTPSSYEQYF
D gene: .
CDR3 length: 17
V gene: TRBV6-5
J gene: TRBJ2-7

CDR3 protein: CASGRVDQPQHF
D gene: .
CDR3 length: 12
V gene: TRBV25-1
J gene: TRBJ1-5